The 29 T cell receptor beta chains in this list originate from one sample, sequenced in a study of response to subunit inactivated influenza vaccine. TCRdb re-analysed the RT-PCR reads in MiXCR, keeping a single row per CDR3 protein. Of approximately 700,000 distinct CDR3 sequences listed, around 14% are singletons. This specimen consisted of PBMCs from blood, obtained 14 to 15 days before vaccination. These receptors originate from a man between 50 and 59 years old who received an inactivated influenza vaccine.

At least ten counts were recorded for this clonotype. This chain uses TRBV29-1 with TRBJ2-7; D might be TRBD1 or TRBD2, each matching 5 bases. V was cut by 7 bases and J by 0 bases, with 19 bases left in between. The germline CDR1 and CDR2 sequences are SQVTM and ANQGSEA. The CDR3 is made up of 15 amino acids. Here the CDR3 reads CSAAGTHRSSYEQYF. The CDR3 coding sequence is TGCAGCGCCGCCGGGACCCACCGTTCCTCCTACGAGCAGTACTTC.

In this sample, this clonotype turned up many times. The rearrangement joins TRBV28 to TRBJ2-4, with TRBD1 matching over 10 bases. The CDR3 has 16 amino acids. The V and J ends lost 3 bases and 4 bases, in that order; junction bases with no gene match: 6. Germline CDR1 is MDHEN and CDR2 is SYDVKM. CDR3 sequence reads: CASSLIGTGAKNIQYF. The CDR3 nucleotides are TGTGCCAGCAGTTTGATCGGGACAGGGGCAAAAAACATTCAGTACTTC.

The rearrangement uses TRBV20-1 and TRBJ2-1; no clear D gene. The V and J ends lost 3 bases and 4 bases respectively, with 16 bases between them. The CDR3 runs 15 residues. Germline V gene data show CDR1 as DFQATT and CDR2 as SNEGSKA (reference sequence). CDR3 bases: TGCAGTGCTAGCCGTTCCGATGGGCCTTACAATGAGCAGTTCTTC. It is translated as CSASRSDGPYNEQFF.

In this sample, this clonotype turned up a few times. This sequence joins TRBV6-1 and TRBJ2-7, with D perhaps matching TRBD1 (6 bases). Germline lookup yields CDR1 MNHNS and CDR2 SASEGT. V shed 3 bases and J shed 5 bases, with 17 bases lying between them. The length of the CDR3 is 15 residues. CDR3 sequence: CASSDWGHGSDEQYF. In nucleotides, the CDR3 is TGTGCCAGCAGTGATTGGGGACACGGGTCCGACGAGCAGTACTTC.

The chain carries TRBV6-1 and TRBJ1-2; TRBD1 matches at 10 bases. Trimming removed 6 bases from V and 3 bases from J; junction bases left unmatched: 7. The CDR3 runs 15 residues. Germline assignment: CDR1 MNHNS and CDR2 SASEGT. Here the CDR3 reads CASRPGTGVHYGYTF. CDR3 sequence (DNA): TGTGCCAGCAGGCCCGGGACAGGGGTACACTATGGCTACACCTTC.

The CDR3 loop reads CASSQWLGTTGELFF. The CDR3 DNA follows: TGTGCCAGCAGCCAATGGCTGGGGACCACCGGGGAGCTGTTTTTT. This chain connects TRBV16 to TRBJ2-2; either TRBD1 or TRBD2 may fit D (5 bases each). Germline V CDR1 and CDR2: KGHSY, FQNENV. The CDR3 has 15 residues. With 1 base removed from V and 4 bases from J, the gap between germline ends came to 10 bases. Using reference TRBV16 and TRBJ2-2 for the parts outside the CDR3, the full variable domain is GEEVAQTPKHLVRGEGQKAKLYCAPIKGHSYVFWYQQVLKNEFKFLISFQNENVFDETGMPKERFSAKCLPNSPCSLEIQATKLEDSAVYFCASSQWLGTTGELFFGEGSRLTVL.

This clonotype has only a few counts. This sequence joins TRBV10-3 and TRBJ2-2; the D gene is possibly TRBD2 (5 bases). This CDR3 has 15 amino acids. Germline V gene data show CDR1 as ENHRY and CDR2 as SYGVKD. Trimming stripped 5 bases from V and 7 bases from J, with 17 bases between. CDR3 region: CAISSQAVAGGELFF. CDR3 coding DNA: TGTGCCATCAGTTCCCAAGCGGTAGCCGGCGGGGAGCTGTTTTTT.

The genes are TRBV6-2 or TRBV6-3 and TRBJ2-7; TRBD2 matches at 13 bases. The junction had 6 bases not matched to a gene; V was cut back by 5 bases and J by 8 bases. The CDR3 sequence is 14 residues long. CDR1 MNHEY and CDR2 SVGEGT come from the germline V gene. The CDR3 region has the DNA TGTGCCAGCAGTGATCCGGGACTAGCGGGAAAGCAGTACTTC. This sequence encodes CASSDPGLAGKQYF.

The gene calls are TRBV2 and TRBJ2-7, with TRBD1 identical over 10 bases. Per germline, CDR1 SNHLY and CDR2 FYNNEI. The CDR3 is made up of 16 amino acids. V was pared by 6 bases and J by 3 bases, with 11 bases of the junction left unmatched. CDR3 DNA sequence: TGTGCCAGCAGGGTACTGGGACAGGGGATTGGCTACGAGCAGTACTTC. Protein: CASRVLGQGIGYEQYF.

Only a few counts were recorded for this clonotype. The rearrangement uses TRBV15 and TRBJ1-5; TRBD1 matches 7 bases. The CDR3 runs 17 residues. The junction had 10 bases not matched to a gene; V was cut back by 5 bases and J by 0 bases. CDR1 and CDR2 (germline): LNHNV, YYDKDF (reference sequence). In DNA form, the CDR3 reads TGTGCCACCAGCGGAGTTGGGACAGTCATTAGCAATCAGCCCCAGCATTTT. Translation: CATSGVGTVISNQPQHF.

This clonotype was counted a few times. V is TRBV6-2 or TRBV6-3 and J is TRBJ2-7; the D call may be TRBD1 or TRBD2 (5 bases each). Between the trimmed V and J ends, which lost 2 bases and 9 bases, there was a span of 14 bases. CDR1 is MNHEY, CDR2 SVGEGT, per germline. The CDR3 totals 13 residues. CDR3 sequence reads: CASSYQLGTGQYF. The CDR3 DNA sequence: TGTGCCAGCAGTTACCAGTTGGGGACCGGGCAGTACTTC.

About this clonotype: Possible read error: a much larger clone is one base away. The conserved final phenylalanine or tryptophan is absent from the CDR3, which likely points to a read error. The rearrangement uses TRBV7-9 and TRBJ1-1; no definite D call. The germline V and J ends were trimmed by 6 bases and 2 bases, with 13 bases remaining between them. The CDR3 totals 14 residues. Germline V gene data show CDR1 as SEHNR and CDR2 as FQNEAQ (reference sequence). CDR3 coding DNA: TGTGCCAGCAGTACCGGGCCAGTAAACACTGAAGCTTTCTCT. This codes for CASSTGPVNTEAFS.

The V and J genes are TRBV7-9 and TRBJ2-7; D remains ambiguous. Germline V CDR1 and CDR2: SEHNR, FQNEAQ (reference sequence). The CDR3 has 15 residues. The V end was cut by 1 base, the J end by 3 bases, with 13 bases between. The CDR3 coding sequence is TGTGCCAGCAGCTTAGGTTTCAACCTGGACTACGAGCAGTACTTC. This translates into CASSLGFNLDYEQYF.

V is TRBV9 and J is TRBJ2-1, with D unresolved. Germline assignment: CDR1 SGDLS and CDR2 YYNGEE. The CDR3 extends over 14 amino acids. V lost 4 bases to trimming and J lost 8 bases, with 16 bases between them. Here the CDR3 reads CASSPFNQRDEQFF. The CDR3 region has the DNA TGTGCCAGCAGCCCCTTCAATCAGCGCGATGAGCAGTTCTTC.

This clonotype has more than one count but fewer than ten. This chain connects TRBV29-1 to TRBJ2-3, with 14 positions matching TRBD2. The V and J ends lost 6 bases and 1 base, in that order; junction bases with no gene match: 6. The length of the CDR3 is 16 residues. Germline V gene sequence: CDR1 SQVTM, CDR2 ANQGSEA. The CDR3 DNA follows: TGCAGCGTATCCGGGACTAGCGGGAGAGGCACAGATACGCAGTATTTT. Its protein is CSVSGTSGRGTDTQYF.

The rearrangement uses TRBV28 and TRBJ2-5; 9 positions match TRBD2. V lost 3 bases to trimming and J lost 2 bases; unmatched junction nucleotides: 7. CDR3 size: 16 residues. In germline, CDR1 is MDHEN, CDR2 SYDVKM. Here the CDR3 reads CASSLAIAGAQETQYF. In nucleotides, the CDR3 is TGTGCCAGCAGTTTGGCGATAGCGGGGGCACAAGAGACCCAGTACTTC. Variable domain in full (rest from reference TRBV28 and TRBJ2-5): DVKVTQSSRYLVKRTGEKVFLECVQDMDHENMFWYRQDPGLGLRLIYFSYDVKMKEKGDIPEGYSVSREKKERFSLILESASTNQTSMYLCASSLAIAGAQETQYFGPGTRLLVL.

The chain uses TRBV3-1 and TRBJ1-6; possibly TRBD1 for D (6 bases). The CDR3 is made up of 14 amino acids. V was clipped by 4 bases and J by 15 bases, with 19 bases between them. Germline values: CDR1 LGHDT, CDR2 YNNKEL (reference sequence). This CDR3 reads CASSRKGQYGSLHF. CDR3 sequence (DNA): TGTGCCAGCAGCCGAAAAGGACAGTACGGGAGCCTCCACTTT.

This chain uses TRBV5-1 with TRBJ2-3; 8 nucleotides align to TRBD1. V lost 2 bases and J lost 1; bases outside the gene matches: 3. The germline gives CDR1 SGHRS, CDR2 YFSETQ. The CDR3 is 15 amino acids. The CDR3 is CASSLPTGGTDTQYF. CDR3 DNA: TGCGCCAGCAGCTTACCGACAGGGGGCACAGATACGCAGTATTTT.

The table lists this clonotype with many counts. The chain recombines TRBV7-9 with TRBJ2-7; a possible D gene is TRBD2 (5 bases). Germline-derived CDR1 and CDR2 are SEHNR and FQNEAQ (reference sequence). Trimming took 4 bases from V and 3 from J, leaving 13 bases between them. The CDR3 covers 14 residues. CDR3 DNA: TGTGCCAGCAGCTCGACGGGAACCGGCTACGAGCAGTACTTC. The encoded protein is CASSSTGTGYEQYF.

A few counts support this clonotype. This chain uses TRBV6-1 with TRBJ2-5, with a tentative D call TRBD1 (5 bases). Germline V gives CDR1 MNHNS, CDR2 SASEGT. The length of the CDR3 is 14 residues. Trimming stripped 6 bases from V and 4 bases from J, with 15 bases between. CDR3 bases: TGTGCCAGCAGCCCCGGAGACAGTCGAGAGACCCAGTACTTC. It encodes CASSPGDSRETQYF.

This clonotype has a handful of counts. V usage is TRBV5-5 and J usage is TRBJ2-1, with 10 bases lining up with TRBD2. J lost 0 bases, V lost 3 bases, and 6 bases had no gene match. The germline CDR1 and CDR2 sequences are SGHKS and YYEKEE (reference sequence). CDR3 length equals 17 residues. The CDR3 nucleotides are TGTGCCAGCAGCTCTACCATAGCGGGAGGCTCCTACAATGAGCAGTTCTTC. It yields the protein CASSSTIAGGSYNEQFF.

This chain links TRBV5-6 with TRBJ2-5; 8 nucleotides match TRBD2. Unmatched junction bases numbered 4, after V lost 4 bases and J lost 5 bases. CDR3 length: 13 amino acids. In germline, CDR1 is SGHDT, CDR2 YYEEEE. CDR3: CASSEAGVETQYF. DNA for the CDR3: TGTGCCAGCAGCGAAGCGGGGGTGGAGACCCAGTACTTC.

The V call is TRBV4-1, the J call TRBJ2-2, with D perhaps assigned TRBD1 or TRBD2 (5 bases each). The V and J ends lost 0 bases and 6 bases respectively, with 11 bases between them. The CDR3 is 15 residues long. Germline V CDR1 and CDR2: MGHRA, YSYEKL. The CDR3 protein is CASSQEVSGPGELFF. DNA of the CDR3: TGCGCCAGCAGCCAAGAGGTTTCGGGACCCGGGGAGCTGTTTTTT.

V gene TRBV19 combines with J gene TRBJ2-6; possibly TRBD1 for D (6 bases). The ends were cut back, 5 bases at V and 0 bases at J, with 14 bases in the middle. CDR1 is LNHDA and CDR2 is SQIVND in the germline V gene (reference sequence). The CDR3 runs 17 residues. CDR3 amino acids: CASSLPQGTSGANVLTF. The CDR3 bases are TGTGCCAGTAGTCTCCCACAGGGCACCTCTGGGGCCAACGTCCTGACTTTC.

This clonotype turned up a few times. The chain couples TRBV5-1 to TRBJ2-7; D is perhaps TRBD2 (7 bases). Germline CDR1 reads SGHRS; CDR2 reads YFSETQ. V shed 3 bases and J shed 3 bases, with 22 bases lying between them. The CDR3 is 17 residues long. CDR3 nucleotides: TGCGCCAGCAGCTCGAAGGGGGGGGACGGGGGAATCTACGAGCAGTACTTC. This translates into CASSSKGGDGGIYEQYF.

The CDR3: CASSQVTDYNEQFF. DNA of the CDR3: TGTGCCAGCAGCCAAGTAACGGATTACAATGAGCAGTTCTTC. The rearrangement links TRBV4-2 to TRBJ2-1; no reliable D call. V was shortened by 1 base and J by 4 bases, with 8 bases between the two germline ends. The CDR3 is made up of 14 amino acids. In germline, CDR1 is LGHNA, CDR2 YNFKEQ.

Here the CDR3 reads CASTRNGLYNEQFF. In DNA, the CDR3 is TGTGCCAGCACCAGAAACGGCCTCTACAATGAGCAGTTCTTC. The chain is built from TRBV12-3 or TRBV12-4 and TRBJ2-1; D is undetermined. Between the trimmed V and J ends, which lost 7 bases and 3 bases, there was a span of 13 bases. This CDR3 region has 14 residues.

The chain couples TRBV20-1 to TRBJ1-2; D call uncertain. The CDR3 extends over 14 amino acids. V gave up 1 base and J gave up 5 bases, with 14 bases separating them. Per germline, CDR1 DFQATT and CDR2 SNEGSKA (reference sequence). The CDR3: CSARGAAVGYGYTF. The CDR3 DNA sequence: TGCAGTGCTAGAGGCGCGGCGGTAGGGTATGGCTACACCTTC.

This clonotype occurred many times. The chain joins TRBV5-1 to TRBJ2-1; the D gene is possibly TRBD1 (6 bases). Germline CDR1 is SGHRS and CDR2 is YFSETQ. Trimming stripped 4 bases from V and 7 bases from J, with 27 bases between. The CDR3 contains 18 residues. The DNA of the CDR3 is TGCGCCAGCAGCGAGCGAACCTACAGGGAACAACTCCCTAATGAGCAGTTCTTC. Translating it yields CASSERTYREQLPNEQFF.